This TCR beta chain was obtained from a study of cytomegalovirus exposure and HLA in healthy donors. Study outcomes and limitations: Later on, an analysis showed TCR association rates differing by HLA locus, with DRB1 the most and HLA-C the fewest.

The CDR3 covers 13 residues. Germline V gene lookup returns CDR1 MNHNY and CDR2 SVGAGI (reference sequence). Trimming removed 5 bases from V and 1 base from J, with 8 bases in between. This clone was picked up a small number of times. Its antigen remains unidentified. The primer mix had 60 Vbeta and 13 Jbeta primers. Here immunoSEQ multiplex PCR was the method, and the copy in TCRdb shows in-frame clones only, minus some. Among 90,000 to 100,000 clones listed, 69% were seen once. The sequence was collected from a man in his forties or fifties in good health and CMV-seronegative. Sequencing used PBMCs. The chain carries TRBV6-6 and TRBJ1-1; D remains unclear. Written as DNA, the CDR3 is TGTGCCAGCAGTACTCTACGGAACACTGAAGCTTTCTTT. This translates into CASSTLRNTEAFF.